This entry lists 26 T cell receptor beta chains sequenced from one sample in a study of blood T cell repertoires in COVID-19. Produced via immunoSEQ multiplex PCR; TCRdb's table is partial and in-frame only. The sample holds some 17,000 clones, approximately 80% seen once. Sequenced material: peripheral blood. Every receptor here comes from a woman in her sixties or seventies with active COVID-19.

Remarks on this clone: This sample also contains other DNA sequences that code for the same CDR3. CDR3 region: CASSDRGGNEQFF. The CDR3 nucleotides are TGTGCCAGCTCGGACAGGGGAGGCAATGAGCAGTTCTTC. This chain connects TRBV6-5 to TRBJ2-1, with 9 bases matching TRBD1. Trimming took 8 bases from V and 6 from J; bases not matched to a gene: 5. CDR1 MNHEY and CDR2 SVGAGI come from the germline V gene. The CDR3 is 13 amino acids.

This chain uses TRBV9 with TRBJ2-7; TRBD1 aligns across 8 bases. Germline V lookup: CDR1 SGDLS, CDR2 YYNGEE. The CDR3 has 14 residues. Trimming cost V 2 bases and J 3 bases; bases outside gene matches: 4. CDR3 sequence reads: CASSVGQVGYEQYF. CDR3 coding DNA: TGTGCCAGCAGCGTGGGACAGGTCGGCTACGAGCAGTACTTC.

Notes on this clone: The junction departs from the called germline gene at one end, perhaps through a read error. V is TRBV29-1 and J is TRBJ2-5, with TRBD1 matching over 9 bases. CDR1 is SQVTM and CDR2 is ANQGSEA in the germline V gene. The CDR3 runs to 13 residues. CDR3 DNA sequence: TGCAGCGCTGAAAGGACAGGGGAAGAGACCCAGTACTTC. Translated: CSAERTGEETQYF.

V is TRBV4-2 and J is TRBJ2-7; 7 nucleotides align to TRBD2. The ends lost 0 bases at V and 2 bases at J; junction bases unmatched: 7. Germline CDR1 and CDR2: LGHNA and YNFKEQ. This CDR3 has 16 residues. The chain's CDR3 is CASSQEEGAGPYEQYF. CDR3 nucleotide sequence: TGTGCCAGCAGCCAAGAGGAAGGAGCGGGGCCCTACGAGCAGTACTTC.

The rearrangement uses TRBV19 and TRBJ2-2; 7 bases match TRBD2. V shed 2 bases, J shed 8 bases, and the junction held 14 bases outside the gene matches. The CDR3 runs 17 residues. CDR1 and CDR2 from the germline V gene are LNHDA and SQIVND (reference sequence). CDR3 DNA sequence: TGTGCCAGTAGTATACGTGCGGGGGAGGGCCTCTCGGGGGAGCTGTTTTTT. Translation gives CASSIRAGEGLSGELFF.

This chain connects TRBV28 to TRBJ2-5, with D possibly TRBD1 on 5 matching bases. The V gene's germline CDR1 is MDHEN and CDR2 SYDVKM. V was pared by 5 bases and J by 1 base, with 11 bases between. The CDR3 sequence is 14 residues long. Here the CDR3 DNA reads TGTGCCAGCAGTCTAACAGGCCTCCAAGAGACCCAGTACTTC. It encodes CASSLTGLQETQYF.

This chain uses TRBV4-1 with TRBJ2-1, with 12 nucleotides matching TRBD2. The CDR3 is 19 residues long. The junction had 6 bases not matched to a gene; V was cut back by 0 bases and J by 0 bases. Germline CDR1 reads MGHRA; CDR2 reads YSYEKL. The CDR3 sequence: CASSQERLAGALSYNEQFF. The CDR3 coding sequence is TGCGCCAGCAGCCAAGAAAGACTAGCGGGGGCCCTCTCCTACAATGAGCAGTTCTTC.

The J gene is TRBJ1-5, the V gene TRBV10-3; the D is unclear. V was cut by 4 bases and J by 4 bases, with 14 bases left in between. Germline CDR1 and CDR2: ENHRY and SYGVKD. The CDR3 is 15 amino acids. The CDR3 sequence: CAISGGLEGNQPQHF. CDR3 DNA: TGTGCCATCAGTGGAGGTCTCGAGGGTAATCAGCCCCAGCATTTT.

This clone appeared once. This sequence joins TRBV7-3 and TRBJ2-3, with unresolved D. In germline, CDR1 is SGHTA, CDR2 FQGTGA. V was trimmed by 1 base and J by 8 bases, leaving 25 bases between them. The CDR3 length is 18 residues. The CDR3 here is CASSLNPRKTSGQGTQYF. The CDR3 DNA follows: TGTGCCAGCAGCTTAAACCCCCGAAAAACCTCTGGGCAAGGTACGCAGTATTTT.

J is TRBJ2-6 and V is TRBV19; unclear D gene. This CDR3 has 13 residues. Trimming stripped 7 bases from V and 0 bases from J, with 4 bases between. CDR1 is LNHDA and CDR2 is SQIVND in the germline V gene (reference sequence). The CDR3 loop is CASTLSGANVLTF. The CDR3 DNA follows: TGTGCCAGTACCCTCTCTGGGGCCAACGTCCTGACTTTC.

This clone was observed a handful of times. The rearrangement links TRBV20-1 to TRBJ2-7; no firm D call. From germline, CDR1 is DFQATT and CDR2 SNEGSKA (reference sequence). V shed 3 bases and J shed 7 bases, with 10 bases lying between them. The CDR3 covers 11 residues. CDR3 amino acids: CSARTGPEQYF. CDR3 sequence (DNA): TGCAGTGCTAGGACTGGTCCGGAGCAGTACTTC.

The V call is TRBV6-1, the J call TRBJ2-4; a possible D gene is TRBD1 (5 bases). With 3 bases removed from V and 0 bases from J, the gap between germline ends came to 12 bases. CDR1 and CDR2 (germline): MNHNS, SASEGT. The CDR3 loop spans 16 amino acids. CDR3 protein: CASSEWGGTAKNIQYF. In DNA, the CDR3 is TGTGCCAGCAGTGAGTGGGGCGGTACAGCCAAAAACATTCAGTACTTC.

The rearrangement links TRBV10-3 to TRBJ2-5; 7 bases match TRBD2. V was pared by 6 bases and J by 3 bases, with 10 bases of the junction left unmatched. CDR1 and CDR2 from the germline V gene are ENHRY and SYGVKD. This CDR3 comprises 15 residues. CDR3 loop: CAIRDAGDPKETQYF. CDR3 nucleotide sequence: TGTGCCATCAGAGACGCGGGAGATCCTAAAGAGACCCAGTACTTC.

The chain uses TRBV3-1 (or the pseudogene TRBV3-2) and TRBJ2-3; TRBD1 agrees at 9 bases. The CDR3 covers 13 residues. The J segment lost 4 bases and the V segment lost 6 bases, leaving 2 bases of the junction unmatched. Per germline, CDR1 LGHDT and CDR2 YNNKEL (reference sequence). CDR3 coding DNA: TGTGCCAGCAGTCGACAGGGGGCAGATACGCAGTATTTT. This codes for CASSRQGADTQYF.

CDR3: CASSQDRGNYGYTF. The DNA for the CDR3 is TGTGCCAGCAGCCAAGATAGAGGTAACTATGGCTACACCTTC. The chain combines TRBV4-2 with TRBJ1-2; D is undetermined. CDR3 size: 14 residues. The V gene's germline CDR1 is LGHNA and CDR2 YNFKEQ. The ends were cut back, 0 bases at V and 1 base at J, with 6 bases in the middle.

This clone was counted a few times. The V and J genes are TRBV7-2 and TRBJ2-3; D is possibly TRBD2 (5 bases). The CDR3 extends over 13 amino acids. Looked up from germline, CDR1 is SGHTA and CDR2 is FQGNSA. The V end lost 3 bases, the J end lost 2 bases, and 6 bases lay between the germline ends. CDR3 nucleotides: TGTGCCAGCAGCTTTCTAGCCACAGATACGCAGTATTTT. It is translated as CASSFLATDTQYF.

The J gene is TRBJ1-1, the V gene TRBV6-6; D perhaps matches TRBD1 (5 bases). Germline V gene data show CDR1 as MNHNY and CDR2 as SVGAGI (reference sequence). The CDR3 length is 12 residues. V was cut by 7 bases and J by 9 bases, with 15 bases left in between. CDR3 nucleotides: TGTGCCAGCACCCTCCCGGGACTGAAAGCTTTCTTT. Protein: CASTLPGLKAFF.

The chain joins TRBV4-3 to TRBJ2-3; D gene ambiguous. Germline V gene sequence: CDR1 LGHNA, CDR2 YSLEER. Trimming cost V 1 base and J 6 bases, with 8 bases left between them. The CDR3 is 13 amino acids. In DNA form, the CDR3 reads TGCGCCAGCAGCCAAGGGCTGTGGGATACGCAGTATTTT. It translates to CASSQGLWDTQYF.

The gene calls are TRBV4-1 and TRBJ1-2; TRBD1 aligns across 12 bases. The CDR3 consists of 15 residues. Germline CDR1 is MGHRA and CDR2 is YSYEKL. J lost 4 bases, V lost 2 bases, and 2 bases had no gene match. The CDR3 DNA sequence: TGCGCCAGCAGCCAAAGGGACAGGGGGCCCTATGGCTACACCTTC. Residues: CASSQRDRGPYGYTF.

J is TRBJ2-7 and V is TRBV7-2; 13 positions agree with TRBD2. The ends lost 4 bases at V and 6 bases at J; junction bases unmatched: 6. CDR1 is SGHTA and CDR2 is FQGNSA in the germline V gene. The CDR3 is 15 amino acids. This chain's CDR3 is CASSSAGTSGIEQYF. Here the CDR3 DNA reads TGTGCCAGCAGCTCCGCCGGGACTAGCGGGATCGAGCAGTACTTC.

V usage is TRBV19 and J usage is TRBJ2-7, with D possibly TRBD2 on 6 matching bases. The CDR3 contains 15 residues. The V end was cut by 3 bases, the J end by 2 bases, with 14 bases between. Germline-derived CDR1 and CDR2 are LNHDA and SQIVND (reference sequence). The CDR3 loop is CASSIGPGAAYEQYF. CDR3 bases: TGTGCCAGTAGTATTGGGCCGGGAGCCGCCTACGAGCAGTACTTC.

This chain joins TRBV7-2 and TRBJ1-1; no clear D. The CDR3 spans 15 residues. CDR1 is SGHTA and CDR2 is FQGNSA in the germline V gene. Trimming pared 2 bases from V and 0 bases from J, leaving 10 bases between. Here the CDR3 reads CASSLNPRVNTEAFF. In DNA form, the CDR3 reads TGTGCCAGCAGCTTAAACCCCCGGGTGAACACTGAAGCTTTCTTT. The whole variable domain, filled in from reference TRBV7-2 and TRBJ1-1, reads GAGVSQSPSNKVTEKGKDVELRCDPISGHTALYWYRQSLGQGLEFLIYFQGNSAPDKSGLPSDRFSAERTGGSVSTLTIQRTQQEDSAVYLCASSLNPRVNTEAFFGQGTRLTVV.

This clone was detected only a few times. DNA for the CDR3: TGTGCCAGCAGCTTAGAGGCCAGAAGCTACGAGCAGTACTTC. Translating it yields CASSLEARSYEQYF. The chain recombines TRBV11-2 with TRBJ2-7; D is unclear. CDR1 SGHAT and CDR2 FQNNGV come from the germline V gene. V was shortened by 0 bases and J by 3 bases, with 9 bases between the two germline ends. The CDR3 totals 14 residues.

The rearrangement uses TRBV2 and TRBJ1-1; TRBD1 is a possible D gene (6 bases). The V and J ends lost 1 base and 4 bases respectively, with 10 bases between them. The germline CDR1 and CDR2 sequences are SNHLY and FYNNEI. The CDR3 extends over 14 amino acids. CDR3: CASSEGGQGTEAFF. The CDR3 DNA is TGTGCCAGCAGTGAAGGGGGACAAGGCACTGAAGCTTTCTTT.

The CDR3: CATRTGAGPDIDTQYF. The CDR3 coding sequence is TGTGCCACCAGGACAGGGGCGGGGCCGGATATCGATACGCAGTATTTT. This chain links TRBV24-1 with TRBJ2-3, with 8 positions matching TRBD1. The ends lost 7 bases at V and 6 bases at J; junction bases unmatched: 14. Per germline, CDR1 KGHDR and CDR2 SFDVKD. The CDR3 contains 16 residues.

This clone has only one observation. The chain is built from TRBV4-3 and TRBJ2-2; 11 bases line up with TRBD2. CDR1 is LGHNA, CDR2 YSLEER, per germline. This CDR3 has 15 amino acids. Unmatched junction bases numbered 8, after V lost 1 base and J lost 13 bases. This CDR3 reads CASSQGISGRAWLFF. The DNA of the CDR3 is TGCGCCAGCAGCCAAGGGATTAGCGGGAGGGCTTGGCTGTTTTTT.